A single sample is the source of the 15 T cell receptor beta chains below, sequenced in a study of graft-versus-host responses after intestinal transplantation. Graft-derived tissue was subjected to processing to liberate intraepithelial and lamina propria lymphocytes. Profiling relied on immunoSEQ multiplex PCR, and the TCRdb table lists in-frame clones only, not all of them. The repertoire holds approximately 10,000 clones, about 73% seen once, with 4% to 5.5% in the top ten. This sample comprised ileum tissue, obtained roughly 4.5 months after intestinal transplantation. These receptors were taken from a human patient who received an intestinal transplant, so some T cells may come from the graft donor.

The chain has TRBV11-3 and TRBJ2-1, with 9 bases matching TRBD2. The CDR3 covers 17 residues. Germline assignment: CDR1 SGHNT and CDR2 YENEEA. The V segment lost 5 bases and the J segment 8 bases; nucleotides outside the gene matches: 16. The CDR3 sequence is CASSVRASGNLEDEQFF. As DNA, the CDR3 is TGTGCCAGCAGCGTGAGGGCTAGCGGGAATCTCGAGGATGAGCAGTTCTTC.

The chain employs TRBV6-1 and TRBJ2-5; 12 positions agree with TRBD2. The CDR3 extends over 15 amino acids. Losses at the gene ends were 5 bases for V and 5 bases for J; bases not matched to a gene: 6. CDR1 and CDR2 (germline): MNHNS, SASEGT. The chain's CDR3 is CASSPTSGGWETQYF. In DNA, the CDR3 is TGTGCCAGCAGTCCGACTAGCGGGGGATGGGAGACCCAGTACTTC.

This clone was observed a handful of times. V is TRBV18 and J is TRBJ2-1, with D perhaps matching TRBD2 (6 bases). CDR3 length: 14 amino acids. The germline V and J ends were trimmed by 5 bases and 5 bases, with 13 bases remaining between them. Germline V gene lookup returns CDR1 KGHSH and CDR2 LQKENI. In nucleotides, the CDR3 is TGTGCCAGCTCAGTGAGAGCGGGTAACAATGAGCAGTTCTTC. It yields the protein CASSVRAGNNEQFF.

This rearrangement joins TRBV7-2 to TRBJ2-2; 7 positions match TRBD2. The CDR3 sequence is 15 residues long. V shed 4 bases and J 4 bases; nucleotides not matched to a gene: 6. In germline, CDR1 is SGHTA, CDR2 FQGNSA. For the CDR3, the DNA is TGTGCCAGCAGCTCGGCACTAGCGATCACCGGGGAGCTGTTTTTT. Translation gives CASSSALAITGELFF.

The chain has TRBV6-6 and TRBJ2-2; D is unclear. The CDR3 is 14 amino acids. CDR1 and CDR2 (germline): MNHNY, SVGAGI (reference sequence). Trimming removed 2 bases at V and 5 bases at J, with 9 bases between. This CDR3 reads CASSYLSWTGELFF. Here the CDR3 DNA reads TGTGCCAGCAGTTACCTTAGTTGGACCGGGGAGCTGTTTTTT.

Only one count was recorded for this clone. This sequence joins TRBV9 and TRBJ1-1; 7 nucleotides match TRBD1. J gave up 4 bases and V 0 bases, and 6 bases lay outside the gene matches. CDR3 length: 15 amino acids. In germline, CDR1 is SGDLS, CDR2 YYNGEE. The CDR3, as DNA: TGTGCCAGCAGCGTAGGGACAGGTGAGGGCACTGAAGCTTTCTTT. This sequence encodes CASSVGTGEGTEAFF.

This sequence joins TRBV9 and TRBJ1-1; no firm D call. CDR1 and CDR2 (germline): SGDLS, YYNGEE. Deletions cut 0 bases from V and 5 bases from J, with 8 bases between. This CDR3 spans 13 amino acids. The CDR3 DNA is TGTGCCAGCAGCGTAGGCGACGGGACTGAAGCTTTCTTT. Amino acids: CASSVGDGTEAFF.

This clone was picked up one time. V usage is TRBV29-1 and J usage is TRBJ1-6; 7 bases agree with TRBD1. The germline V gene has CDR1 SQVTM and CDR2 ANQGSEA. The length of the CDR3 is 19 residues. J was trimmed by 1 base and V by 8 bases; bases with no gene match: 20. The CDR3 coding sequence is TGCAGCTACAACCCGGGACAGATTATGCAGGTATCCTATAATTCACCCCTCCACTTT. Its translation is CSYNPGQIMQVSYNSPLHF.

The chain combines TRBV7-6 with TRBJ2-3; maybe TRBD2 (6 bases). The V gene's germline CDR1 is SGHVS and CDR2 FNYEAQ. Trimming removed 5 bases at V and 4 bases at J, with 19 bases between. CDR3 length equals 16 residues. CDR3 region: CASSPRDFGAPDTQYF. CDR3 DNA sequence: TGTGCCAGCAGCCCCCGGGACTTCGGGGCCCCAGATACGCAGTATTTT. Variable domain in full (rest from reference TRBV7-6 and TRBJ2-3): GAGVSQSPRYKVTKRGQDVALRCDPISGHVSLYWYRQALGQGPEFLTYFNYEAQQDKSGLPNDRFSAERPEGSISTLTIQRTEQRDSAMYRCASSPRDFGAPDTQYFGPGTRLTVL.

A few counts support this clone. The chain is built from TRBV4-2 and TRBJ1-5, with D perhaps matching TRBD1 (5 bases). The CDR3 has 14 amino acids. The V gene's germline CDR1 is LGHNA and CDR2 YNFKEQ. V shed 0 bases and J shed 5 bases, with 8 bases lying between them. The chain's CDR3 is CASSQDSGDQPQHF. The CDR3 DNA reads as TGTGCCAGCAGCCAAGATTCGGGGGATCAGCCCCAGCATTTT.

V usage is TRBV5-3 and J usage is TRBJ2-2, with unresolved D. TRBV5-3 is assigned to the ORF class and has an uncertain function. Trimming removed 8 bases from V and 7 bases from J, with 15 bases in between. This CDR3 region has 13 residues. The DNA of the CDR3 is TGTGCCAGCAGCCACGACTGGGTCGGGGAGCTGTTTTTT. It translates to CASSHDWVGELFF.

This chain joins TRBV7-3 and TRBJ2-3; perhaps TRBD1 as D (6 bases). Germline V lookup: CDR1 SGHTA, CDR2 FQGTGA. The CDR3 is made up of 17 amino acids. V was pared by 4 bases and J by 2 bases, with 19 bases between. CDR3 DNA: TGTGCCAGCAGCTCCGGGGTGGGGGCAGGGTACACAGATACGCAGTATTTT. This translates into CASSSGVGAGYTDTQYF.

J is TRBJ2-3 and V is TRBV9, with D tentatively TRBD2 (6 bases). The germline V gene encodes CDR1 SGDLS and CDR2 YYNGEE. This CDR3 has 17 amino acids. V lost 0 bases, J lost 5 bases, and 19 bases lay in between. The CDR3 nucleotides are TGTGCCAGCAGCGTAGCGGGGAGGAGCCGACTACAAGATACGCAGTATTTT. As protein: CASSVAGRSRLQDTQYF.

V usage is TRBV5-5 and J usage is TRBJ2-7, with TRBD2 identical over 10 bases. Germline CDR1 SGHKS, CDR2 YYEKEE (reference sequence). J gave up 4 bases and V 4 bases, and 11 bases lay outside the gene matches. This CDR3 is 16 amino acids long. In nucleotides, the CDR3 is TGTGCCAGCAGCCCTCCCGAGCGGGGGGGGACGTACGAGCAGTACTTC. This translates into CASSPPERGGTYEQYF.

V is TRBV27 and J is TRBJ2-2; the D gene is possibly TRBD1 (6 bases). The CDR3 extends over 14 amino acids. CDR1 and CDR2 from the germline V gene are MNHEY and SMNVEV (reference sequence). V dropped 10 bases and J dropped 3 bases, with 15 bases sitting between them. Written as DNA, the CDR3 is TGTGCCACCACCAACAGGGCGCACACCGGGGAGCTGTTTTTT. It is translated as CATTNRAHTGELFF.